This TCR beta chain was found in a study of OX40 agonist ivuxolimab in advanced cancers. Study-level information: Patients undergoing dose escalation presented with hepatocellular carcinoma, melanoma, renal cell or head and neck cancer. General study findings and limits: Researchers did not establish what antigens the expanded peripheral T cells target.

CDR3 length: 14 amino acids. The V and J ends lost 1 base and 4 bases, in that order; junction bases with no gene match: 4. In germline, CDR1 is SGHKS, CDR2 YYEKEE (reference sequence). Notes on this clone: No antigen is known for it.

The method was immunoSEQ multiplex PCR; TCRdb's version includes in-frame clones alone and lacks a portion of them. The repertoire holds 100,000 or so clones, with approximately 90% as singletons. The TCR originated in an adult with an advanced solid tumor such as melanoma, head and neck, liver or kidney cancer. The source material was CD4+ or CD8+ T cells sorted from blood, sampled in a trial of the OX40 agonist ivuxolimab. This sequence joins TRBV5-5 and TRBJ2-5; 7 bases are a match to TRBD2. The CDR3, as DNA: TGTGCCAGCAGCTTGTTAGGCGGGGGAGAGACCCAGTACTTC. This sequence encodes CASSLLGGGETQYF.